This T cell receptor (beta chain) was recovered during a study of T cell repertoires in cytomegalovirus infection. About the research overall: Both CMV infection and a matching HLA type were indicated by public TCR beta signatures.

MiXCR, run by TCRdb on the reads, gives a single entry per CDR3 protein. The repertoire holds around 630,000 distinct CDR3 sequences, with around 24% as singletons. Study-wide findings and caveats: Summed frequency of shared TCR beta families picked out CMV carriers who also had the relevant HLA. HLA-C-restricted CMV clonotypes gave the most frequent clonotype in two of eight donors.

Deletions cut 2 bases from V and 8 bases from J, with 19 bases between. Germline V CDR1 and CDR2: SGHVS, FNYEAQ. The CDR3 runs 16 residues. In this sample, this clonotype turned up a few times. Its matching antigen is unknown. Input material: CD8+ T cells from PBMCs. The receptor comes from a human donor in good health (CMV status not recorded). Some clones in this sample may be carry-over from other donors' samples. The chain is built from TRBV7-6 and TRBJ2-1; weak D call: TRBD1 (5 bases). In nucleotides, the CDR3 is TGTGCCAGCAGCTTAAGCCTGGGGCCTCGCTCGGATGAGCAGTTCTTC. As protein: CASSLSLGPRSDEQFF.